Each of the 28 T cell receptor beta chains below was sequenced from the same sample in a study of blood T cell repertoires in COVID-19. The protocol was immunoSEQ multiplex PCR, while the TCRdb copy is restricted to in-frame clones and leaves out a portion. Among under 350,000 clones, roughly nine tenths were seen once, and the ten largest hold roughly 2.2%. The sequenced sample was peripheral blood. These TCRs come from a man between 45 and 60 years old with acute or convalescent COVID-19.

This clone occurred a few times. J is TRBJ2-7 and V is TRBV27; D is ambiguous. The CDR3 has 13 residues. Between the trimmed V and J ends, which lost 5 bases and 5 bases, there was a span of 13 bases. CDR1 MNHEY and CDR2 SMNVEV come from the germline V gene (reference sequence). CDR3: CASSNGMSHEQYF. CDR3 nucleotides: TGTGCCAGCAGTAATGGTATGAGCCACGAGCAGTACTTC.

The chain carries TRBV10-2 and TRBJ2-1, with 7 bases fitting TRBD2. The CDR3 covers 20 residues. Germline CDR1 and CDR2: WSHSY and SAAADI. V shed 4 bases and J 7 bases; nucleotides not matched to a gene: 25. The CDR3 spells CASSVVAELLGTTRWNEQFF. DNA for the CDR3: TGCGCCAGCAGTGTGGTGGCCGAGCTCCTTGGGACTACCAGATGGAATGAGCAGTTCTTC.

This chain connects TRBV27 to TRBJ2-7; TRBD1 aligns across 7 bases. This CDR3 contains 15 residues. V lost 0 bases, J lost 2 bases, and 4 bases stayed unmatched. Germline V gives CDR1 MNHEY, CDR2 SMNVEV (reference sequence). CDR3 bases: TGTGCCAGCAGTTTATCAGGACAGGTACCCTACGAGCAGTACTTC. This gives the protein CASSLSGQVPYEQYF.

J is TRBJ1-2 and V is TRBV6-5; D not resolved. There are 13 residues in the CDR3. CDR1 and CDR2 (germline): MNHEY, SVGAGI. With 7 bases removed from V and 3 bases from J, the gap between germline ends came to 12 bases. CDR3 region: CASTTPNHYGYTF. Here the CDR3 DNA reads TGTGCCAGCACGACACCTAACCACTATGGCTACACCTTC.

V usage is TRBV15 and J usage is TRBJ2-7, with D perhaps TRBD1 (5 bases). Germline V gene lookup returns CDR1 LNHNV and CDR2 YYDKDF (reference sequence). V was trimmed by 0 bases and J by 0 bases, leaving 12 bases between them. This CDR3 contains 16 residues. As DNA, the CDR3 is TGTGCCACCAGCAGAGAAAGGGGTCTGACCTCCTACGAGCAGTACTTC. Its protein is CATSRERGLTSYEQYF.

The chain has TRBV27 and TRBJ1-1, with D possibly TRBD1 on 6 matching bases. The CDR3 is 15 amino acids. Trimming pared 3 bases from V and 4 bases from J, leaving 15 bases between. Germline V gene sequence: CDR1 MNHEY, CDR2 SMNVEV (reference sequence). The CDR3 loop is CASSLMGASGTEAFF. The CDR3 nucleotides are TGTGCCAGCAGTTTGATGGGGGCCTCGGGCACTGAAGCTTTCTTT.

V usage is TRBV5-1 and J usage is TRBJ1-1; maybe TRBD1 (6 bases). Per germline, CDR1 SGHRS and CDR2 YFSETQ. CDR3 length: 16 amino acids. Trimming took off 2 bases at V and 4 bases at J, with 18 bases between the two ends. The CDR3 protein is CASSFSPVRQATEAFF. The CDR3 DNA is TGCGCCAGCAGCTTTAGTCCCGTTCGACAGGCCACTGAAGCTTTCTTT.

The chain combines TRBV18 with TRBJ2-1; D uncertain. CDR3 length: 12 residues. Between the trimmed V and J ends, which lost 6 bases and 2 bases, there was a span of 5 bases. Germline values: CDR1 KGHSH, CDR2 LQKENI. In DNA form, the CDR3 reads TGTGCCAGCTCGGCAGCCTACAATGAGCAGTTCTTC. Encoded protein: CASSAAYNEQFF.

The count of this clone is one. This chain uses TRBV2 with TRBJ2-2, with D possibly being TRBD1 (5 bases). V dropped 6 bases and J dropped 7 bases, with 12 bases sitting between them. This CDR3 has 13 amino acids. Germline loops: CDR1 SNHLY, CDR2 FYNNEI. This CDR3 is CASRYQGIGELFF. Written as DNA, the CDR3 is TGTGCCAGCAGATACCAGGGAATCGGGGAGCTGTTTTTT.

V and J are TRBV12-5 and TRBJ1-4; 10 positions agree with TRBD1. Germline V gives CDR1 LGHNT, CDR2 FRNRAP. CDR3 length: 18 amino acids. V shed 5 bases and J 3 bases; nucleotides not matched to a gene: 12. In DNA, the CDR3 is TGTGCTAGTGGTCGGGACAGGGGTCCCTCACGGTCTAATGAAAAACTGTTTTTT. This sequence encodes CASGRDRGPSRSNEKLFF.

The V gene is TRBV10-2, the J gene TRBJ1-1; the D is unclear. The CDR3 totals 13 residues. The ends were cut back, 6 bases at V and 3 bases at J, with 11 bases in the middle. Germline V CDR1 and CDR2: WSHSY, SAAADI. The DNA for the CDR3 is TGCGCCAGCAGGGAGGGAGTTTACACTGAAGCTTTCTTT. Its translation: CASREGVYTEAFF.

The rearrangement links TRBV11-3 to TRBJ2-1; D may be TRBD2 (6 bases). The CDR3 has 14 residues. The ends were cut back, 10 bases at V and 8 bases at J, with 21 bases in the middle. Germline assignment: CDR1 SGHNT and CDR2 YENEEA. In nucleotides, the CDR3 is TGTGCCACCTCAATATCGGGGGATATGTATGAGCAGTTCTTC. Translation gives CATSISGDMYEQFF.

V gene TRBV2 combines with J gene TRBJ2-5, with D tentatively TRBD1 (6 bases). CDR1 and CDR2 (germline): SNHLY, FYNNEI. This CDR3 is 12 amino acids long. V lost 5 bases and J lost 3, with 7 bases in between. CDR3 in DNA: TGTGCCAGCAGTCGGACAGAAGAGACCCAGTACTTC. It is translated as CASSRTEETQYF.

The rearrangement links TRBV6-6 to TRBJ1-5, with D possibly TRBD1 on 5 matching bases. CDR1 is MNHNY and CDR2 is SVGAGI in the germline V gene (reference sequence). The CDR3 is 14 amino acids. V lost 5 bases to trimming and J lost 3 bases, with 11 bases between them. CDR3 amino acids: CASSVTDVNQPQHF. The DNA for the CDR3 is TGTGCCAGCAGTGTGACAGATGTCAATCAGCCCCAGCATTTT.

The chain has TRBV27 and TRBJ1-2; perhaps TRBD1 as D (6 bases). The CDR3 consists of 12 residues. The germline V gene has CDR1 MNHEY and CDR2 SMNVEV (reference sequence). Trimming left V 10 bases short and J 5 bases short, with 14 bases between. CDR3 loop: CATRDTFYGYTF. CDR3 DNA sequence: TGTGCCACCAGGGACACATTTTATGGCTACACCTTC.

CDR3 DNA sequence: TGTGCCAGCAGCCCCTACCCGGCTAGCGGGGGGGCGGATCTCAATGAGCAGTTCTTC. Residues: CASSPYPASGGADLNEQFF. The chain carries TRBV11-2 and TRBJ2-1, with TRBD2 matching 12 bases. Germline assignment: CDR1 SGHAT and CDR2 FQNNGV. The CDR3 has 19 amino acids. The V and J ends lost 5 bases and 6 bases, in that order; junction bases with no gene match: 17.

This chain links TRBV7-9 with TRBJ2-1; D not resolved. The germline gives CDR1 SEHNR, CDR2 FQNEAQ (reference sequence). This CDR3 is built from 15 residues. V was cut by 4 bases and J by 4 bases, with 14 bases left in between. CDR3: CASSSIPVPYNEQFF. CDR3 DNA: TGTGCCAGCAGCTCAATTCCGGTACCTTACAATGAGCAGTTCTTC. Using reference TRBV7-9 and TRBJ2-1 for the parts outside the CDR3, the full variable domain is DTGVSQNPRHKITKRGQNVTFRCDPISEHNRLYWYRQTLGQGPEFLTYFQNEAQLEKSRLLSDRFSAERPKGSFSTLEIQRTEQGDSAMYLCASSSIPVPYNEQFFGPGTRLTVL.

V is TRBV7-3 and J is TRBJ1-1; TRBD1 matches at 8 bases. Germline-derived CDR1 and CDR2 are SGHTA and FQGTGA. Trimming at V came to 4 bases and at J to 0 bases, leaving 7 bases not matched to a gene. This CDR3 has 16 residues. The chain's CDR3 is CASSSQGGRMNTEAFF. The CDR3 nucleotides are TGTGCCAGCAGCTCACAGGGGGGACGGATGAACACTGAAGCTTTCTTT.

The chain is built from TRBV18 and TRBJ1-1; possible D gene TRBD1, 5 bases. CDR1 is KGHSH, CDR2 LQKENI, per germline. The V end was cut by 4 bases, the J end by 4 bases, with 16 bases between. The CDR3 totals 15 residues. As DNA, the CDR3 is TGTGCCAGCTCACTCGGGGGGTCAGGGCCCACTGAAGCTTTCTTT. This gives the protein CASSLGGSGPTEAFF.

The genes are TRBV9 and TRBJ2-1, with TRBD2 matching over 7 bases. The CDR3 covers 15 residues. J was trimmed by 7 bases and V by 7 bases; bases with no gene match: 14. CDR1 SGDLS and CDR2 YYNGEE come from the germline V gene. CDR3 amino acids: CASRSLPREENEQFF. CDR3 in DNA: TGTGCCAGCCGCTCCCTACCCCGGGAGGAGAATGAGCAGTTCTTC.

The table lists this clone with a count of one. Other DNA sequences in the sample encode the same CDR3. The rearrangement links TRBV5-1 to TRBJ2-7, with TRBD1 matching 10 bases. The germline gives CDR1 SGHRS, CDR2 YFSETQ. This CDR3 is 13 amino acids long. V lost 4 bases, J lost 7 bases, and 5 bases stayed unmatched. The CDR3 region has the DNA TGCGCCAGCAGCCCCGGACAGGGGGGAGAGCAGTACTTC. Translating gives CASSPGQGGEQYF.

The V and J genes are TRBV2 and TRBJ2-6; D gene ambiguous. The V end lost 3 bases, the J end lost 1 base, and 7 bases lay between the germline ends. The CDR3 has 15 residues. Germline loops: CDR1 SNHLY, CDR2 FYNNEI. This CDR3 reads CASSESRSGANVLTF. Here the CDR3 DNA reads TGTGCCAGCAGTGAGTCCCGTTCTGGGGCCAACGTCCTGACTTTC.

The chain joins TRBV27 to TRBJ2-5, with 11 bases fitting TRBD2. CDR1 is MNHEY and CDR2 is SMNVEV in the germline V gene (reference sequence). The CDR3 contains 16 residues. Losses at the gene ends were 2 bases for V and 5 bases for J; bases not matched to a gene: 7. The CDR3, as DNA: TGTGCCAGCAGTTTAAGGACTAGCGGGCGGAGGGAGACCCAGTACTTC. Its protein is CASSLRTSGRRETQYF.

The V call is TRBV3-1 (or the pseudogene TRBV3-2), the J call TRBJ1-1; D is perhaps TRBD1 (5 bases). V lost 3 bases and J 8 bases, leaving 16 bases between the germline ends. The CDR3 runs 14 residues. The V gene's germline CDR1 is LGHDT and CDR2 YNNKEL (reference sequence). The DNA for the CDR3 is TGTGCCAGCAGCCACACAAGAAGTGCAGGGGAAGCTTTCTTT. It yields the protein CASSHTRSAGEAFF.

The chain has TRBV11-2 and TRBJ2-7; D may be TRBD2 (6 bases). Germline-derived CDR1 and CDR2 are SGHAT and FQNNGV. This CDR3 comprises 15 residues. Trimming pared 3 bases from V and 3 bases from J, leaving 15 bases between. CDR3 in DNA: TGTGCCAGCAGCTTGAGGAAGGGACTTAACTACGAGCAGTACTTC. Its protein is CASSLRKGLNYEQYF.

The chain combines TRBV7-8 with TRBJ2-7; D not certain. The CDR3 length is 11 residues. V lost 2 bases and J 4 bases, leaving 3 bases between the germline ends. Germline V CDR1 and CDR2: SGHVS, FQNEAQ. The chain's CDR3 is CASSLRYEQYF. CDR3 bases: TGTGCCAGCAGCTTACGGTACGAGCAGTACTTC.

In its sample, this clone was seen once. The rearrangement uses TRBV18 and TRBJ1-5; D is ambiguous. The CDR3 totals 12 residues. Germline CDR1 KGHSH, CDR2 LQKENI. The V and J ends lost 6 bases and 13 bases respectively, with 16 bases between them. The CDR3 nucleotides are TGTGCCAGCTCTAGCGGGCAGAGCCCGCAGCATTTT. This codes for CASSSGQSPQHF.

The CDR3 here is CASSPPDWLGLFF. In nucleotides, the CDR3 is TGTGCCAGCTCACCACCGGACTGGCTTGGGCTGTTTTTT. The chain couples TRBV18 to TRBJ2-2; D is possibly TRBD2 (5 bases). This CDR3 region has 13 residues. The V and J ends lost 0 bases and 13 bases respectively, with 12 bases between them. Germline lookup yields CDR1 KGHSH and CDR2 LQKENI.